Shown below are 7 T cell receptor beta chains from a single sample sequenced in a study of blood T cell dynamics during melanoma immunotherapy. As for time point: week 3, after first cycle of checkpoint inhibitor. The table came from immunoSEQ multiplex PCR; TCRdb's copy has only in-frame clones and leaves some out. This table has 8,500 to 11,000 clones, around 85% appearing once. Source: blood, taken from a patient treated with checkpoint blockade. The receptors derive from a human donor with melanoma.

The chain's CDR3 is CASSMAGTSDLYGYTF. The CDR3 DNA reads TGTGCCAGTAGTATGGCGGGGACTTCTGACCTCTATGGCTACACCTTC. This sequence joins TRBV19 and TRBJ1-2, with D tentatively TRBD1 (5 bases). The CDR3 is 16 amino acids. Germline V gene data show CDR1 as LNHDA and CDR2 as SQIVND (reference sequence). The V end was cut by 3 bases, the J end by 4 bases, with 18 bases between.

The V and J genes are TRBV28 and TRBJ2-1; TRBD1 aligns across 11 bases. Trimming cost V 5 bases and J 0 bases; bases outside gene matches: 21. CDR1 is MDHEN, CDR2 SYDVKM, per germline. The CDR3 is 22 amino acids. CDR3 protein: CASSLNFPGTGGGRGSYNEQFF. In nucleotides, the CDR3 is TGTGCCAGCAGTCTCAATTTCCCCGGGACAGGGGGTGGGAGGGGCTCCTACAATGAGCAGTTCTTC. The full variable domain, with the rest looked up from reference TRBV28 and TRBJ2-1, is DVKVTQSSRYLVKRTGEKVFLECVQDMDHENMFWYRQDPGLGLRLIYFSYDVKMKEKGDIPEGYSVSREKKERFSLILESASTNQTSMYLCASSLNFPGTGGGRGSYNEQFFGPGTRLTVL.

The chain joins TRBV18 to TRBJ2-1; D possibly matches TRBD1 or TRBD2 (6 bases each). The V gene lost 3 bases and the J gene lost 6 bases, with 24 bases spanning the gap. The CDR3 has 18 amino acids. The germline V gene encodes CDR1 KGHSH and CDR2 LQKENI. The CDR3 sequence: CASSPTGWRGGLSNEQFF. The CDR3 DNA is TGTGCCAGCTCACCGACAGGCTGGAGGGGCGGCCTAAGCAATGAGCAGTTCTTC. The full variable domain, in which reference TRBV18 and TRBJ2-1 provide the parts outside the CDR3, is NAGVMQNPRHLVRRRGQEARLRCSPMKGHSHVYWYRQLPEEGLKFMVYLQKENIIDESGMPKERFSAEFPKEGPSILRIQQVVRGDSAAYFCASSPTGWRGGLSNEQFFGPGTRLTVL.

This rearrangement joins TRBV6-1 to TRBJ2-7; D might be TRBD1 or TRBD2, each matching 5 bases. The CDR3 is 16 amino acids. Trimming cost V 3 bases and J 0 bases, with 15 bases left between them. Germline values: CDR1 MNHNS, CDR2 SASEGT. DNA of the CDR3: TGTGCCAGCAGTGAGGCAGCACGGGACGGCTCCTACGAGCAGTACTTC. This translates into CASSEAARDGSYEQYF.

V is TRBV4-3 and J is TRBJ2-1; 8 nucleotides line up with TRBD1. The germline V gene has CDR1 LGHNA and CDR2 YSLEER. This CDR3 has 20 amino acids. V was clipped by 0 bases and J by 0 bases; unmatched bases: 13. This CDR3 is CASSQDLAGGRTLSYNEQFF. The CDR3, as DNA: TGCGCCAGCAGCCAAGACCTGGCAGGGGGCAGAACTCTCTCCTACAATGAGCAGTTCTTC.

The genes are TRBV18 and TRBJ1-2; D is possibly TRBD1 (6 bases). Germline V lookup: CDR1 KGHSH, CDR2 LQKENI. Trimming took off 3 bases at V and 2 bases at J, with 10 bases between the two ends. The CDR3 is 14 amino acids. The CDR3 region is CASSPNRENYGYTF. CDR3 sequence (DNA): TGTGCCAGCTCACCGAACAGGGAGAACTATGGCTACACCTTC.

This CDR3 reads CASSLSGNNEQFF. The CDR3 nucleotides read TGTGCCAGCAGCCTGTCCGGGAACAATGAGCAGTTCTTC. The chain carries TRBV28 and TRBJ2-1; TRBD2 might be the D (5 bases). Germline CDR1 MDHEN, CDR2 SYDVKM. The CDR3 loop spans 13 amino acids. Between the trimmed V and J ends, which lost 6 bases and 5 bases, there was a span of 11 bases.